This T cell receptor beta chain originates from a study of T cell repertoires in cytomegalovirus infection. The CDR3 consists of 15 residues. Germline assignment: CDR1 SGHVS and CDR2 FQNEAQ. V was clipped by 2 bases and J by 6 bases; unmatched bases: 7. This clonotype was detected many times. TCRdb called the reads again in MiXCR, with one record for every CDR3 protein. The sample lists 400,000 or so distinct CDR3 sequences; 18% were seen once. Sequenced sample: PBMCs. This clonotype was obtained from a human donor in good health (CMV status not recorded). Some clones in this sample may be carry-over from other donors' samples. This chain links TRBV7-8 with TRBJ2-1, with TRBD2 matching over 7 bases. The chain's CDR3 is CASSLIGLGPNEQFF. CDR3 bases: TGTGCCAGCAGCTTAATAGGACTAGGCCCCAATGAGCAGTTCTTC.